The rows below give T cell receptor beta chains drawn from one sample of a study of regulatory T cells in long-lasting Graves disease. TCRdb re-derived calls from the multiplex PCR reads in MiXCR, one entry per CDR3 protein. The sample holds a few hundred thousand distinct CDR3 sequences, about 20% seen once. These sequences were also reported in another study, on T cells in Graves' hyperthyroidism and ophthalmopathy.

The sample in question was peripheral blood mononuclear cells (PBMCs), obtained at new diagnosis, from a patient treated with antithyroid drugs. The receptors here all came from a woman aged 25 to 39 with Graves disease. Both conserved end residues are part of each CDR3. D genes are given only for firm matches. Expanded clones get a size class; other rows say once, few or many, or leave the size out.

many	TRBD1	TRBJ2-1	TRBV3-1	TGTGCCAGCAGCCCGAGGGGATCAGGACAGGGGTATAATGAGCAGTTCTTC	CASSPRGSGQGYNEQFF
few	-	TRBJ2-7	TRBV11-2	TGTGCCAGCTCAGCTTGGCAGGGATACTCCTACGAGCAGTACTTC	CASSAWQGYSYEQYF
many	-	TRBJ1-2	TRBV5-5	TGTGCCAGCAGCCTCGACTGGGCAGCAGTCTATGGCTACACCTTC	CASSLDWAAVYGYTF
many	-	TRBJ1-2	TRBV10-3	TGTGCCATGGGGACACCGGACTATGGCTACACCTTC	CAMGTPDYGYTF
many	TRBD2	TRBJ2-5	TRBV6-1	TGTGCCAGCAGCCGGGGACTAGCGGGGGGAAGGCAAGAGACCCAGTACTTC	CASSRGLAGGRQETQYF
many	-	TRBJ1-1	TRBV11-2	TGTGCCAGCAGCTCCCGGACAGCTGAAAACACTGAAGCTTTCTTT	CASSSRTAENTEAFF
many	-	TRBJ1-2	TRBV5-6	TGTGCCAGCAGCCTAGGGACCTCCTATGGCTACACCTTC	CASSLGTSYGYTF
-	TRBD1	TRBJ1-6	TRBV19	TGTGCCAGTAGTATGAAGGGGACAGGGGATCGATCACCCCTCCACTTT	CASSMKGTGDRSPLHF
-	TRBD1	TRBJ1-2	TRBV30	TGTGCCTGGAGAGAGACAGGGTATGGCTACACCTTC	CAWRETGYGYTF
few	TRBD1	TRBJ2-2	TRBV7-9	TGTGCCAGCAGCCTCGACAGGGCGAACACCGGGGAGCTGTTTTTT	CASSLDRANTGELFF
many	-	TRBJ1-5	TRBV6-1	TGTGCCAGCAGTGGAATCGGTCGAGATCAGCCCCAGCATTTT	CASSGIGRDQPQHF
-	TRBD1	TRBJ2-1	TRBV5-1	TGCGCCAGCAGCTTGGTTAGGACAGGAAAAGGGGGCTACAATGAGCAGTTCTTC	CASSLVRTGKGGYNEQFF
many	-	TRBJ1-1	TRBV20-1	TGCAGTGCTAGCTTTAGGGGCTGGGTTACTGAAGCTTTCTTT	CSASFRGWVTEAFF
many	-	TRBJ1-5	TRBV12-5	TGTGCTAGTGGTTTGGTCGTGGGGGGGGGGGGCCAGCCCCAGCATTTT	CASGLVVGGGGQPQHF
many	TRBD1	TRBJ1-5	TRBV18	TGTGCCAGCTCACCACAGGGGGCCTATCAGCCCCAGCATTTT	CASSPQGAYQPQHF
many	-	TRBJ1-1	TRBV28	TGTGCCAGCAGCCCACCCGAGGGGTGGAACACTGAAGCTTTCTTT	CASSPPEGWNTEAFF
many	TRBD1	TRBJ1-6	TRBV7-2	TGTGCCAGCAGCTCGACAGGGGTGGATTCACCCCTCCACTTT	CASSSTGVDSPLHF
few	TRBD2	TRBJ2-5	TRBV5-1	TGCGCCAGCAGCTTGGTAGCGGGGGCAGAGACCCAGTACTTC	CASSLVAGAETQYF
-	TRBD1	TRBJ1-4	TRBV20-1	TGCAGTGCTCAACCCGGGACAGGGCTAAATGAAAAACTGTTTTTT	CSAQPGTGLNEKLFF
few	-	TRBJ2-7	TRBV27	TGTGCCAGCAGTAACAGCGGACCCTCCTACGAGCAGTACTTC	CASSNSGPSYEQYF
many	-	TRBJ2-7	TRBV20-1	TGCAGTGCTCTGCAGAGAAATTACGAGCAGTACTTC	CSALQRNYEQYF
-	TRBD1	TRBJ1-1	TRBV7-9	TGTGCCAGCAGCTTAGTGGCAGGGGGCGGTTTAAGGGACACTGAAGCTTTCTTT	CASSLVAGGGLRDTEAFF
many	-	TRBJ1-1	TRBV19	TGTGCCAGTAGTATAGAAGGGGGAAAAGCGAACACTGAAGCTTTCTTT	CASSIEGGKANTEAFF
many	-	TRBJ1-1	TRBV7-2	TGTGCCAGCAGCTTGAGGCAGACGGGAACTTTCTTT	CASSLRQTGTFF
many	TRBD2	TRBJ2-3	TRBV2	TGTGCCAGCAGCGCACTGACGGGAGGTACAGATACGCAGTATTTT	CASSALTGGTDTQYF
few	TRBD1	TRBJ2-7	TRBV6-1	TGTGCCAGTACCGGGACAGGGTACGAGCAGTACTTC	CASTGTGYEQYF
many	-	TRBJ1-1	TRBV19	TGTGCCAGTACCCTGACAGAAAAGAACACTGAAGCTTTCTTT	CASTLTEKNTEAFF
-	TRBD2	TRBJ2-7	TRBV7-9	TGTGCCAGCAGCCCGATGGGACTAAGCGGGGACTACGAGCAGTACTTC	CASSPMGLSGDYEQYF
-	TRBD2	TRBJ2-1	TRBV24-1	TGTGCCACCAGTGATACACGAGCGGGGGGCTCCAATGAGCAGTTCTTC	CATSDTRAGGSNEQFF
many	-	TRBJ1-1	TRBV5-4	TGTGCCAGCAGCTTCTCCGAAGTCACTGAAGCTTTCTTT	CASSFSEVTEAFF
-	-	TRBJ1-6	TRBV12-3/TRBV12-4	-	CASSLWGAGSPLHF
many	TRBD1	TRBJ2-7	TRBV18	TGTGCCAGCTCACCCCTCCGGGACAGGGCGTTCTTC	CASSPLRDRAFF
many	-	TRBJ1-1	TRBV19	TGTGCCAGTAGTATGGCGGGACGGATGAAAGAAGCTTTCTTT	CASSMAGRMKEAFF
many	TRBD1	TRBJ2-7	TRBV10-2	TGCGCCAGCAGTGGGTTGTCAGGGGGACACGAGCAGTACTTC	CASSGLSGGHEQYF
-	TRBD1	TRBJ1-1	TRBV2	TGTGCCAGCAGCGGCATTGGGACAGGGGCCCCAACTGAAGCTTTCTTT	CASSGIGTGAPTEAFF
-	TRBD1	TRBJ1-2	TRBV18	TGTGCCAGCTCACGCGGGACAGAGATCTATGGCTACACCTTC	CASSRGTEIYGYTF
many	TRBD1	TRBJ2-3	TRBV6-1	TGTGCCAGCAGAGGGACAGCCACAGATACGCAGTATTTT	CASRGTATDTQYF
many	-	TRBJ2-1	TRBV6-1	TGTGCCAGCAGTCCCCGGGGGTACAATGAGCAGTTCTTC	CASSPRGYNEQFF